The TCR beta chain described here comes from a study of blood T cell repertoires in COVID-19. Study details: Acute and convalescent COVID-19 samples came from the United States, Italy and Spain. The analysed material was cDNA or gDNA that came from T cells, B-cell-depleted T cells, or PBMCs.

This CDR3 is built from 13 residues. Germline-derived CDR1 and CDR2 are SNHLY and FYNNEI. V lost 6 bases to trimming and J lost 7 bases; unmatched junction nucleotides: 5. Authors' processing steps: Reference gene primer amplification in the assay estimated nucleated cell counts. Measured with immunoSEQ multiplex PCR; TCRdb has only the in-frame clones, and not every one. V and J calls and clone size are those listed in that table; D and trimming were worked out from the DNA. The sample contains 200,000 to 250,000 clones, roughly 86% of which appear only once. The gene calls are TRBV2 and TRBJ1-1; TRBD1 aligns across 10 bases. The TCR was taken from a woman in her thirties who had recovered from COVID-19. Sequencing was done on a sample of peripheral blood. CDR3 in amino acids: CASRRDRGFEAFF. For the CDR3, the DNA is TGTGCCAGCAGGCGGGACAGGGGTTTTGAAGCTTTCTTT.